A selection of T cell receptor beta chains follows, all from one sample in a study of early T cells in non-severe SARS-CoV-2 infection. Each CDR3 protein is one row after TCRdb ran MiXCR on the 5' RACE reads. Here the sample spans tens of thousands of distinct CDR3 sequences, roughly 4% being singletons. Sequencing used whole blood. The receptors here all came from an adult who was a healthcare worker with PCR-confirmed SARS-CoV-2 infection or an uninfected control (not recorded which). CDR3s include the opening cysteine and the closing phenylalanine or tryptophan. D genes are given only for firm matches. Expanded clones are given a class, and other clones once, few, many or no size at all.

>.|TRBV20-1|many|TRBJ1-2
CSARDLRGTANYGYTF
TGCAGTGCTAGAGATCTTAGGGGTACTGCTAACTATGGCTACACCTTC
>TRBD1|TRBV25-1|many|TRBJ2-2
CATSRPDRGTGELFF
TGTGCCACCTCTCGGCCAGACAGGGGAACCGGGGAGCTGTTTTTT
>.|TRBV10-2|.|TRBJ1-3
CASSEDPNSGNTIYF
TGCGCCAGCAGTGAGGACCCTAACTCTGGAAACACCATATATTTT
>.|TRBV7-9|many|TRBJ1-2
CASSLVGRQALGGYTF
TGTGCCAGCAGCTTAGTGGGTCGGCAGGCACTGGGGGGCTACACCTTC
>.|TRBV5-1|many|TRBJ2-5
CASSEGMKDQETQYF
TGCGCCAGCTCTGAGGGTATGAAAGACCAAGAGACCCAGTACTTC
>TRBD2|TRBV3-1|many|TRBJ2-2
CASSQTSGNTGELFF
TGTGCCAGCAGCCAGACTAGCGGGAACACCGGGGAGCTGTTTTTT
>.|TRBV28|many|TRBJ2-7
CASSRPLPTYEQYF
TGTGCCAGCAGTCGGCCTCTACCCACCTACGAGCAGTACTTC
>.|TRBV6-2/TRBV6-3|few|TRBJ2-7
CASRDDTYYEQYF
TGTGCCAGCAGAGACGACACCTACTACGAGCAGTACTTC
>TRBD2|TRBV7-2|few|TRBJ2-3
CASSLAGGNTQYF
TGTGCCAGCAGCTTAGCGGGGGGGAATACGCAGTATTTT
>.|TRBV10-1|.|TRBJ2-3
CASSGLGQGGTDTQYF
TGCGCCAGCAGTGGGCTCGGACAGGGAGGGACAGATACGCAGTATTTT
>.|TRBV7-9|few|TRBJ2-7
CASSLTPRSQPYEQYF
TGTGCCAGCAGCTTAACCCCCCGTTCTCAACCCTACGAGCAGTACTTC
>TRBD1|TRBV7-9|many|TRBJ2-7
CASSPPGQGAYEQYF
TGTGCCAGCAGTCCTCCGGGACAGGGGGCCTACGAGCAGTACTTC
>.|TRBV4-1|many|TRBJ2-2
CASSQAVEPRQTGELFF
TGCGCCAGCAGCCAAGCCGTAGAGCCCCGACAGACCGGGGAGCTGTTTTTC
>TRBD1|TRBV13|many|TRBJ2-5
CASSLRQGQETQYF
TGTGCCAGCAGCTTAAGACAGGGCCAAGAGACCCAGTACTTC
>.|TRBV7-8|few|TRBJ2-2
CASSLGGSGRRTGELFF
TGTGCCAGCAGCTTAGGAGGAAGCGGGCGACGCACCGGGGAGCTGTTTTTT
>.|TRBV4-1|.|TRBJ1-5
CASSQDFNQPQHF
TGCGCCAGCAGCCAAGACTTCAACCAGCCCCAGCATTTT
>.|TRBV7-9|many|TRBJ1-5
CASSLDDPGEYQPQHF
TGTGCCAGCAGCTTAGATGACCCGGGGGAATATCAGCCCCAGCATTTT
>.|TRBV4-1|many|TRBJ1-5
CASSQDRFQPQHF
TGCGCCAGCAGCCAAGATAGGTTTCAGCCCCAGCATTTT
>TRBD2|TRBV6-4|few|TRBJ2-5
CASSPTSGGVETQYF
TGTGCCAGCAGCCCGACTAGCGGGGGAGTAGAGACCCAGTACTTC
>.|TRBV28|many|TRBJ2-5
CASISGTQETQYF
TGTGCCAGCATTTCCGGGACTCAAGAGACCCAGTACTTC
>.|TRBV3-1|many|TRBJ2-1
CASSQTGLNEQFF
TGTGCCAGCAGCCAAACGGGACTGAATGAGCAGTTCTTC
>.|TRBV6-5|many|TRBJ2-3
CASSFRTATDTQYF
TGTGCCAGCAGTTTCCGGACAGCGACAGATACGCAGTATTTT